A selection of T cell receptor beta chains follows, all from one sample in a study of OX40 agonist ivuxolimab in advanced cancers. Method: immunoSEQ multiplex PCR; TCRdb's copy keeps in-frame clones and lacks some. The table shows approximately 19,000 clones, with roughly 80% occurring only once. The sequencing here drew on CD4+ or CD8+ T cells sorted from blood, taken in a trial of the OX40 agonist ivuxolimab. The receptors shown here come from an adult with an advanced solid tumor such as melanoma, head and neck, liver or kidney cancer. Both conserved end residues are part of each CDR3. The D gene is left open where the match is weak. Clone sizes are given selectively: once, few, many, or a class where the clone is expanded.

cdr3_aa	cdr3_nt	clone_size	j_call	d_call	cdr3_length	v_call
CASSELQRETHADTQYF	TGTGCCAGCAGTGAGTTACAGCGGGAGACTCACGCAGATACGCAGTATTTT	.	TRBJ2-3	TRBD2	17	TRBV2
CASSPGHLNTGELFF	TGTGCCAGCAGCCCCGGACACCTGAACACCGGGGAGCTGTTTTTT	.	TRBJ2-2	.	15	TRBV11-2
CASSYGNYGYTF	TGTGCCAGCAGTTACGGAAACTATGGCTACACCTTC	.	TRBJ1-2	.	12	TRBV6-4
CASILGQGPQETQYF	TGTGCCAGCATATTGGGACAGGGTCCGCAAGAGACCCAGTACTTC	.	TRBJ2-5	TRBD1	15	TRBV2
CASSKLGNTEAFF	TGTGCCAGCAGCAAACTAGGGAACACTGAAGCTTTCTTT	.	TRBJ1-1	.	13	TRBV11-3
CASSLTGFEIGNTEAFF	TGCGCCAGCAGCCTGACCGGGTTCGAAATTGGGAACACTGAAGCTTTCTTT	once	TRBJ1-1	.	17	TRBV4-1
CASSLAGGRVEQFF	TGTGCCAGCAGCTTAGCTGGCGGGAGGGTTGAGCAGTTCTTC	.	TRBJ2-1	TRBD2	14	TRBV7-2
CASSSDRQPSSTDTQYF	TGTGCCAGCAGCAGCGACCGACAGCCGTCTAGCACAGATACGCAGTATTTT	.	TRBJ2-3	.	17	TRBV27
CASSQEDSGKANTGELFF	TGCGCCAGCAGCCAAGAAGATAGCGGGAAGGCGAACACCGGGGAGCTGTTTTTT	once	TRBJ2-2	TRBD2	18	TRBV4-3
CSVVFAVQETQYF	TGCAGCGTTGTTTTCGCGGTTCAAGAGACCCAGTACTTC	.	TRBJ2-5	.	13	TRBV29-1
CASSPTQRDYGYTF	TGTGCCAGCAGTCCCACCCAGAGGGACTATGGCTACACCTTC	.	TRBJ1-2	.	14	TRBV2
CASSERGGSTNQPQHF	TGTGCCAGCAGTGAAAGAGGAGGCAGCACAAATCAGCCCCAGCATTTT	.	TRBJ1-5	.	16	TRBV6-1
CASSLSGTSVYEQYF	TGTGCCAGCAGCTTGTCCGGGACTAGCGTATACGAGCAGTACTTC	few	TRBJ2-7	TRBD2	15	TRBV11-2
CATGQNYGYTF	TGTGCCACCGGACAGAACTATGGCTACACCTTC	.	TRBJ1-2	.	11	TRBV2
CASSEAVEGVGGYTF	TGTGCCAGCAGTGAAGCGGTGGAGGGGGTGGGTGGCTACACCTTC	.	TRBJ1-2	.	15	TRBV6-1
CASSGDRGKGKLFF	TGTGCCAGCAGTGGGGACAGGGGTAAGGGAAAACTGTTTTTT	.	TRBJ1-4	TRBD1	14	TRBV6-1
CASGRGNNQPQHF	TGTGCCAGCGGAAGAGGTAACAATCAGCCCCAGCATTTT	.	TRBJ1-5	.	13	TRBV2
CASSPGTVSSYNEQFF	TGTGCCAGCAGCCCCGGGACAGTAAGCTCCTACAATGAGCAGTTCTTC	few	TRBJ2-1	TRBD1	16	TRBV13
CASSADRGLGGGYTF	TGTGCCAGCAGCGCGGACAGGGGGTTAGGGGGTGGCTACACCTTC	.	TRBJ1-2	TRBD1	15	TRBV11-2
CAWTGGAGEQYF	TGTGCCTGGACAGGGGGCGCGGGAGAGCAGTACTTC	.	TRBJ2-7	TRBD1	12	TRBV30
CASSWSGENTEAFF	TGTGCCAGCAGCTGGAGTGGGGAGAACACTGAAGCTTTCTTT	.	TRBJ1-1	.	14	TRBV5-5
CASTPPAIYGYTF	TGTGCCAGCACCCCCCCAGCGATTTATGGCTACACCTTC	.	TRBJ1-2	.	13	TRBV2
CASSELQGTRRDGRTEAFF	TGTGCCAGCAGTGAACTACAGGGGACAAGGCGGGACGGAAGGACTGAAGCTTTCTTT	few	TRBJ1-1	TRBD1	19	TRBV2
CASKYRGGNEQYF	TGTGCCAGCAAGTACAGGGGTGGTAACGAGCAGTACTTC	.	TRBJ2-7	TRBD1	13	TRBV6-5
CASSFQQASYEQYF	TGTGCCAGCAGCTTCCAACAGGCCTCCTACGAGCAGTACTTC	few	TRBJ2-7	.	14	TRBV5-4
CASSLDGGNTEAFF	TGTGCCAGCAGCCTCGACGGAGGGAACACTGAAGCTTTCTTT	.	TRBJ1-1	.	14	TRBV11-3
CAISEPRAGETQYF	TGTGCCATCAGTGAGCCCCGCGCCGGAGAGACCCAGTACTTC	.	TRBJ2-5	.	14	TRBV10-3
CASRLTLSGNTIYF	TGTGCCAGCAGACTAACACTCTCTGGAAACACCATATATTTT	.	TRBJ1-3	.	14	TRBV6-5
CASSWQGAGTGELFF	TGTGCCAGCAGCTGGCAGGGGGCAGGCACCGGGGAGCTGTTTTTT	few	TRBJ2-2	TRBD1	15	TRBV11-3
CASSYSGRQNYGYTF	TGTGCCAGCAGTTACTCGGGACGGCAAAACTATGGCTACACCTTC	.	TRBJ1-2	.	15	TRBV6-6
CASSLGVGQGNQPQHF	TGTGCCAGCAGCTTGGGGGTGGGACAGGGTAATCAGCCCCAGCATTTT	.	TRBJ1-5	TRBD1	16	TRBV5-5
CASSLVLEQFF	TGTGCCAGCAGCTTAGTACTTGAGCAGTTCTTC	.	TRBJ2-1	.	11	TRBV7-6
CASSLAGGTEHNSPLHF	TGTGCCAGCAGCTTAGCGGGCGGAACAGAACATAATTCACCCCTCCACTTT	.	TRBJ1-6	.	17	TRBV7-6
CASSPTSGSVLTYEQYF	TGTGCCAGTAGCCCGACTAGCGGGAGTGTATTAACCTACGAGCAGTACTTC	few	TRBJ2-7	TRBD2	17	TRBV19
CASQSSSYNSPLHF	TGCGCCAGCCAGTCTAGCTCCTATAATTCACCCCTCCACTTT	few	TRBJ1-6	.	14	TRBV5-1
CASSRGPVGPEETQYF	TGTGCCAGCAGTAGGGGGCCGGTCGGGCCGGAAGAGACCCAGTACTTC	.	TRBJ2-5	TRBD1	16	TRBV7-6
CASSLDPHPGYSPLHF	TGTGCCAGCAGCTTAGATCCCCATCCCGGCTATTCACCCCTCCACTTT	.	TRBJ1-6	.	16	TRBV7-8
CASSLLNGGQGEAFF	TGTGCCAGCAGCCTCCTTAACGGGGGGCAGGGTGAAGCTTTCTTT	.	TRBJ1-1	.	15	TRBV9
CAWSGQGFSEAFF	TGTGCCTGGAGTGGGCAGGGTTTTTCTGAAGCTTTCTTT	.	TRBJ1-1	.	13	TRBV30
CASSYWDNTEAFF	TGTGCCAGCAGTTACTGGGATAACACTGAAGCTTTCTTT	.	TRBJ1-1	.	13	TRBV6-6
CASSSYSSYNEQFF	TGTGCCAGCAGCTCGTATAGCTCCTACAATGAGCAGTTCTTC	.	TRBJ2-1	.	14	TRBV7-2
CASSVIATSTYNEQFF	TGTGCCAGCAGCGTCATCGCCACTAGCACGTACAATGAGCAGTTCTTC	few	TRBJ2-1	.	16	TRBV9
CAWNTGTGIQFYGYTF	TGTGCCTGGAACACCGGGACAGGCATTCAATTCTATGGCTACACCTTC	.	TRBJ1-2	TRBD1	16	TRBV30
CAWSQGNYGYTF	TGTGCCTGGAGTCAGGGTAACTATGGCTACACCTTC	.	TRBJ1-2	.	12	TRBV30
CASSLDEGSSYEQYF	TGTGCCAGCAGCTTAGATGAGGGTTCCTCCTACGAGCAGTACTTC	.	TRBJ2-7	.	15	TRBV7-2
CASRGTGIFYEQYF	TGCGCCAGCAGGGGGACAGGGATTTTTTACGAGCAGTACTTC	.	TRBJ2-7	TRBD1	14	TRBV5-1
CASSLAWDRNSYEQYF	TGCGCCAGCAGCTTGGCTTGGGACAGAAACTCCTACGAGCAGTACTTC	medium-sized	TRBJ2-7	TRBD1	16	TRBV5-1
CASSVAGADTQYF	TGTGCCAGCAGCGTAGCAGGGGCAGATACGCAGTATTTT	few	TRBJ2-3	.	13	TRBV9
CASSLSQNTEAFF	TGTGCCAGCAGCTTAAGCCAGAACACTGAAGCTTTCTTT	.	TRBJ1-1	.	13	TRBV7-3
CASSSGWPSHF	TGTGCCAGCAGTTCGGGTTGGCCATCTCATTTT	.	TRBJ1-1	.	11	TRBV2
CASSYQFRETQYF	TGTGCCAGCAGTTATCAGTTCCGAGAGACCCAGTACTTC	.	TRBJ2-5	.	13	TRBV27
CASSVGQGTSDYEQYF	TGTGCCAGCAGCGTAGGACAGGGGACTAGCGACTACGAGCAGTACTTC	.	TRBJ2-7	.	16	TRBV7-9
CASSPPTSGKQFF	TGTGCCAGTAGTCCCCCGACTAGCGGGAAGCAGTTCTTC	.	TRBJ2-1	TRBD2	13	TRBV19